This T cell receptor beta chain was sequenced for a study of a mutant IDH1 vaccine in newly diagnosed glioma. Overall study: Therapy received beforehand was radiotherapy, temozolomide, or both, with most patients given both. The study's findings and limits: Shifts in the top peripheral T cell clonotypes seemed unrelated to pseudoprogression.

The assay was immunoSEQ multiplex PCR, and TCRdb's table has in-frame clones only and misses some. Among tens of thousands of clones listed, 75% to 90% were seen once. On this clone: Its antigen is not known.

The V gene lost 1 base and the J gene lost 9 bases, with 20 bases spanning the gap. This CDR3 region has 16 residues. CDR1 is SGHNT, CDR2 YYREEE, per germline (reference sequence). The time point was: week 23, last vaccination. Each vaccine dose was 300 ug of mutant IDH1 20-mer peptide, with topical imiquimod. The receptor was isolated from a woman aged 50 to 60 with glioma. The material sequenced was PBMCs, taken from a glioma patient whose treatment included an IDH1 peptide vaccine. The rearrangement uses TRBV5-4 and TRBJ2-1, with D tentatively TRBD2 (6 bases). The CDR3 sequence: CASSLWVASASGEQFF. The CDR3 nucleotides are TGTGCCAGCAGCTTGTGGGTGGCTAGCGCATCGGGTGAGCAGTTCTTC.